Below are 22 T cell receptor beta chains sequenced from a single sample in a study of response to subunit inactivated influenza vaccine. TCRdb re-called the RT-PCR reads with MiXCR, one entry per CDR3 protein. The data contain around 530,000 distinct CDR3 sequences, 12% of them singletons. Sequences were derived from PBMCs from blood, sampled on the day of vaccination. Receptor source: a man between 50 and 59 years old who received an inactivated influenza vaccine.

This clonotype was observed a few times. This sequence joins TRBV11-2 and TRBJ1-2; D ambiguous. The CDR3 length is 14 residues. Trimming took 1 base from V and 8 from J, leaving 14 bases between them. Germline V gene data show CDR1 as SGHAT and CDR2 as FQNNGV. CDR3 sequence (DNA): TGTGCCAGCAGCTTAGGGACTCCGGGCGGCGGCTACACCTTC. It codes for CASSLGTPGGGYTF.

This clonotype was observed a few times. This sequence joins TRBV20-1 and TRBJ2-7; D not resolved. Germline V gives CDR1 DFQATT, CDR2 SNEGSKA (reference sequence). This CDR3 is 14 amino acids long. The V and J ends lost 6 bases and 1 base respectively, with 16 bases between them. The CDR3, as DNA: TGCAGTGCAGACCCCCTTACTCCTTCCTACGAGCAGTACTTC. Translation gives CSADPLTPSYEQYF.

In its sample, this clonotype was seen a few times. The chain links TRBV20-1 to TRBJ2-3; D is undetermined. Germline V gene sequence: CDR1 DFQATT, CDR2 SNEGSKA (reference sequence). This CDR3 region has 14 residues. V shed 0 bases and J shed 0 bases, with 7 bases lying between them. CDR3 residues: CSARDLDSTDTQYF. The CDR3 nucleotides are TGCAGTGCTAGAGATCTGGATAGCACAGATACGCAGTATTTT.

The table lists this clonotype with many counts. The V gene is TRBV6-2 or TRBV6-3, the J gene TRBJ2-7, with D unclear. Germline CDR1 MNHEY, CDR2 SVGEGT. CDR3 length: 13 residues. V dropped 7 bases and J dropped 1 base, with 11 bases sitting between them. The CDR3 bases are TGTGCCAGCAAGGTGGGCAGGTCCTACGAGCAGTACTTC. Its protein product is CASKVGRSYEQYF.

V gene TRBV11-2 combines with J gene TRBJ2-7; 10 bases agree with TRBD1. J gave up 4 bases and V 5 bases, and 8 bases lay outside the gene matches. This CDR3 contains 15 residues. Germline V CDR1 and CDR2: SGHAT, FQNNGV. In DNA, the CDR3 is TGTGCCAGCAGCAACCGGGACAGGGGACTTTACGAGCAGTACTTC. Its protein is CASSNRDRGLYEQYF.

This clonotype showed up just a few times. DNA of the CDR3: TGCAGTGCTAGAGAGGCAGGACAGGGGTCTGAAGCTTTCTTT. Protein product: CSAREAGQGSEAFF. J is TRBJ1-1 and V is TRBV20-1, with 9 bases aligning to TRBD1. CDR3 length equals 14 residues. Per germline, CDR1 DFQATT and CDR2 SNEGSKA (reference sequence). V lost 0 bases, J lost 6 bases, and 5 bases stayed unmatched.

This clonotype occurred many times. The chain's CDR3 is CASSPGQGLTGELFF. The CDR3 DNA follows: TGTGCCAGCAGCCCGGGACAGGGGTTAACCGGGGAGCTGTTTTTT. J is TRBJ2-2 and V is TRBV12-3 or TRBV12-4; 10 nucleotides align to TRBD1. The junction had 6 bases not matched to a gene; V was cut back by 6 bases and J by 5 bases. CDR3 size: 15 residues.

This clonotype was counted only a few times. CDR3 sequence (DNA): TGTGCCAGCAGTCATAACCCCGCAGGAGATAGCAATCAGCCCCAGCATTTT. This codes for CASSHNPAGDSNQPQHF. The chain uses TRBV28 and TRBJ1-5; the D is unclear. CDR3 length equals 17 residues. V lost 5 bases and J 0 bases, leaving 17 bases between the germline ends. The germline V gene has CDR1 MDHEN and CDR2 SYDVKM.

The chain has TRBV5-6 and TRBJ2-7; D is ambiguous. The CDR3 spans 16 residues. V gave up 1 base and J gave up 3 bases, with 17 bases separating them. Germline values: CDR1 SGHDT, CDR2 YYEEEE. CDR3: CASSLLQAGYFYEQYF. Here the CDR3 DNA reads TGTGCCAGCAGCTTGCTCCAGGCAGGCTACTTCTACGAGCAGTACTTC.

Notes on this clonotype: A much larger clone is a single base away; this may be a read error. The V and J genes are TRBV5-6 and TRBJ2-5; possible D gene TRBD1, 6 bases. Trimming took 5 bases from V and 5 from J, leaving 16 bases between them. Looked up from germline, CDR1 is SGHDT and CDR2 is YYEEEE. This CDR3 region has 14 residues. The chain's CDR3 is CASSPNTGSETQYF. The CDR3 DNA reads TGTGCCAGCAGTCCGAATACAGGGTCCGAGACCCAGTACTTC.

The V gene is TRBV6-1, the J gene TRBJ2-2; TRBD2 agrees at 9 bases. Germline-derived CDR1 and CDR2 are MNHNS and SASEGT. The CDR3 is 17 amino acids. V trimming: 4 bases; J trimming: 7 bases; junction bases outside the gene matches: 13. The CDR3, as DNA: TGTGCCAGCAGTGTGACGGGACTAGCCCCCGGTGACGGGGAGCTGTTTTTT. Residues: CASSVTGLAPGDGELFF.

Details on this clonotype: A much larger clone differs by one base, so this may be a read error. The chain has TRBV10-3 and TRBJ1-2; TRBD1 aligns across 10 bases. This CDR3 spans 14 amino acids. The germline V gene has CDR1 ENHRY and CDR2 SYGVKD. Written as DNA, the CDR3 is TGTGCCACGGGACAGGGGAGAGCTAACTATGGCGACACCTTC. Protein product: CATGQGRANYGDTF.

This clonotype showed up just a few times. The chain is built from TRBV2 and TRBJ2-5; TRBD2 agrees at 7 bases. Germline V gene data show CDR1 as SNHLY and CDR2 as FYNNEI. This CDR3 has 13 amino acids. V lost 4 bases and J lost 3; bases outside the gene matches: 2. This CDR3 is CASSGSGEETQYF. CDR3 bases: TGTGCCAGCAGTGGGAGCGGGGAAGAGACCCAGTACTTC.

This clonotype was detected only a few times. The V gene is TRBV6-2 or TRBV6-3, the J gene TRBJ2-1, with 7 positions matching TRBD2. Trimming cost V 1 base and J 7 bases; bases outside gene matches: 4. The CDR3 has 14 residues. The germline V gene encodes CDR1 MNHEY and CDR2 SVGEGT. CDR3: CASSYLTSLNEQFF. The CDR3 nucleotides are TGTGCCAGCAGTTACTTGACTAGCTTAAATGAGCAGTTCTTC.

This clonotype has a handful of counts. The chain recombines TRBV10-3 with TRBJ2-1; 8 bases line up with TRBD2. Germline assignment: CDR1 ENHRY and CDR2 SYGVKD. V shed 3 bases, J shed 10 bases, and the junction held 14 bases outside the gene matches. The length of the CDR3 is 16 residues. The CDR3 spells CAISEGSGLANSEQFF. The CDR3, as DNA: TGTGCCATCAGTGAAGGAAGTGGACTAGCCAACAGCGAGCAGTTCTTC.

This clonotype was seen a few times. The V call is TRBV11-3, the J call TRBJ2-3; D not resolved. Deletions cut 8 bases from V and 2 bases from J, with 11 bases between. CDR3 length equals 13 residues. Germline V gene lookup returns CDR1 SGHNT and CDR2 YENEEA. As DNA, the CDR3 is TGTGCCAGCGCCCAGGCTCTCACAGATACGCAGTATTTT. This sequence encodes CASAQALTDTQYF.

The rearrangement links TRBV6-2 or TRBV6-3 to TRBJ2-2; TRBD1 matches at 8 bases. The CDR3 has 16 residues. V lost 0 bases, J lost 2 bases, and 2 bases stayed unmatched. In germline, CDR1 is MNHEY, CDR2 SVGEGT. CDR3 DNA sequence: TGTGCCAGCAGTTACTCGACAGGGGCCAACACCGGGGAGCTGTTTTTT. Protein product: CASSYSTGANTGELFF.

This rearrangement joins TRBV3-1 to TRBJ2-5; TRBD2 matches 7 bases. CDR1 is LGHDT, CDR2 YNNKEL, per germline (reference sequence). The V gene end was trimmed by 7 bases and the J gene end by 6 bases; junction bases not matched to a gene: 8. This CDR3 is built from 13 residues. CDR3 in DNA: TGTGCCAGCAAAACGACTAGCAGACAGACCCAGTACTTC. It codes for CASKTTSRQTQYF.

In this sample, this clonotype turned up a few times. The V call is TRBV7-9, the J call TRBJ1-2; no reliable D call. The length of the CDR3 is 15 residues. With 3 bases removed from V and 8 bases from J, the gap between germline ends came to 19 bases. Germline V CDR1 and CDR2: SEHNR, FQNEAQ (reference sequence). CDR3 loop: CASSFLGSTGGGYTF. Here the CDR3 DNA reads TGTGCCAGCAGCTTCCTCGGATCGACGGGCGGGGGCTACACCTTC.

The table lists this clonotype with a few counts. The V call is TRBV5-5, the J call TRBJ2-3, with D maybe TRBD2 (6 bases). This CDR3 comprises 17 residues. V shed 2 bases and J shed 0 bases, with 16 bases lying between them. Germline V gene lookup returns CDR1 SGHKS and CDR2 YYEKEE (reference sequence). CDR3 nucleotides: TGTGCCAGCAGCTTTTTTAGCGGCCCTTCTAGCACAGATACGCAGTATTTT. Its translation: CASSFFSGPSSTDTQYF. Variable domain in full (rest from reference TRBV5-5 and TRBJ2-3): DAGVTQSPTHLIKTRGQQVTLRCSPISGHKSVSWYQQVLGQGPQFIFQYYEKEERGRGNFPDRFSARQFPNYSSELNVNALLLGDSALYLCASSFFSGPSSTDTQYFGPGTRLTVL.

This clonotype occurred a few times. V usage is TRBV20-1 and J usage is TRBJ2-1; 8 positions match TRBD2. After removal of 1 base from V and 0 bases from J, the junction contained 5 bases not matched to a gene. The CDR3 runs 16 residues. Per the germline V gene, CDR1 is DFQATT and CDR2 is SNEGSKA (reference sequence). The CDR3 loop is CSARATTSVSYNEQFF. The CDR3 bases are TGCAGTGCTAGAGCAACGACTAGCGTCTCCTACAATGAGCAGTTCTTC.

This clonotype appeared a few times. The J gene is TRBJ1-4, the V gene TRBV5-1, with TRBD1 matching 8 bases. CDR1 and CDR2 from the germline V gene are SGHRS and YFSETQ. CDR3 size: 15 residues. The V gene end was trimmed by 0 bases and the J gene end by 8 bases; junction bases not matched to a gene: 6. CDR3: CASSLVGQGREKLFF. As DNA, the CDR3 is TGCGCCAGCAGCTTGGTCGGACAGGGTAGGGAAAAACTGTTTTTT.